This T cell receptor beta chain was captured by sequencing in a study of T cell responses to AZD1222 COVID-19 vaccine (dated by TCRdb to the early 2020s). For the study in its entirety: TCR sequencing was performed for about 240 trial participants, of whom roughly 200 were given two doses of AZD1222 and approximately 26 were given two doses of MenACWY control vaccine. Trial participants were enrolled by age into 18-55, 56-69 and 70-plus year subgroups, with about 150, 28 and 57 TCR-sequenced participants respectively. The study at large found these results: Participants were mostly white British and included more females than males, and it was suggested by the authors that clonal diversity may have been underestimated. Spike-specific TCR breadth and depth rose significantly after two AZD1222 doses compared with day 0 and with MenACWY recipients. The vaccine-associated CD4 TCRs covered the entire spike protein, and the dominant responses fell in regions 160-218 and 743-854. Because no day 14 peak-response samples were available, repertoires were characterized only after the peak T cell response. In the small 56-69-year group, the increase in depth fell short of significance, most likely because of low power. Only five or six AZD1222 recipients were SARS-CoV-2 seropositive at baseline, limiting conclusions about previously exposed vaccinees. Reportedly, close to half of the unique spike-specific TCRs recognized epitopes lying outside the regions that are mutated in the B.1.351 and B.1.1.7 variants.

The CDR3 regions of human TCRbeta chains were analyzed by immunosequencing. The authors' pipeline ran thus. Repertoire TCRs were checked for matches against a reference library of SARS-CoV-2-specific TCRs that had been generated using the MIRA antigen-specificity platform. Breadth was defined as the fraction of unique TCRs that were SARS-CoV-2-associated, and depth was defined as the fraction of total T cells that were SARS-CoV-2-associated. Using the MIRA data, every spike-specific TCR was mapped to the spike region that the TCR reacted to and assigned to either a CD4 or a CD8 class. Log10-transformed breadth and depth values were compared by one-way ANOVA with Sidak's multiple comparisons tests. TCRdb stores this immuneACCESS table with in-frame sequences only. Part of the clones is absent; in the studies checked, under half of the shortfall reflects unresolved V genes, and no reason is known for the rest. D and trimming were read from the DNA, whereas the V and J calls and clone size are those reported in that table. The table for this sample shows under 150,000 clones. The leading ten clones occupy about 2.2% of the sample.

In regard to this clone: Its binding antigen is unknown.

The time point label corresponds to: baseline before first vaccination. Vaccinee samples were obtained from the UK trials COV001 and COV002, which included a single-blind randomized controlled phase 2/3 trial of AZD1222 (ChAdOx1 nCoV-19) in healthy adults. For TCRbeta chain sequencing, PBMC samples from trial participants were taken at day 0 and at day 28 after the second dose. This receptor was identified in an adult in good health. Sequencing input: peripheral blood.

The CDR3 protein is CASSPVGPSSEAFF. The nucleotide sequence reads as follows: TGCGCCAGCAGCCCCGTAGGGCCCTCCTCTGAAGCTTTCTTT. In this chain, TRBV5-1 is recombined with TRBJ1-1; the D gene cannot be resolved reliably. V is reduced by 4 bases and J by 6 bases, leaving a spacing of 16 bases between them. The CDR3 starts with the cysteine, ends with the phenylalanine, and has 14 residues. The read is trimmed to its CDR3 DNA, 42 bases read in frame from base 1. Per the germline V gene, SGHRS is the CDR1 and YFSETQ is the CDR2.